The 5 T cell receptor beta chains listed next were all sequenced from one sample in a study of Tregs in tolerant kidney transplant recipients. Repertoires were generated with immunoSEQ multiplex PCR, while TCRdb's copy carries only in-frame clones and drops some. The clone table shows about 48,000 clones, with the ten largest holding around 0.8%. This sample comprised CD4+ T cells from blood, obtained before the transplant. These receptors all stem from a human donor who received a combined kidney and bone marrow transplant.

As concerns this clone: The CDR3 goes on 3 residues after the read ends, and that part is filled in from the germline J gene. The gene calls are TRBV19 and TRBJ2-7; D tentatively reads TRBD1 or TRBD2 (5 bases each). Germline V CDR1 and CDR2: LNHDA, SQIVND (reference sequence). V gave up 4 bases and J gave up 4 bases, with 14 bases separating them. CDR3 size: 14 residues. CDR3 amino acids: CASSKGSHSYEQYF. Partial CDR3 DNA: TGTGCCAGTAGTAAGGGGAGTCATAGTTACGAG.

To note about this clone: The CDR3 end falls 3 residues outside the read, so it is completed with the germline J gene. This chain links TRBV2 with TRBJ2-4; the D is unclear. Trimming stripped 3 bases from V and 0 bases from J, with 15 bases between. This CDR3 region has 17 residues. Germline lookup yields CDR1 SNHLY and CDR2 FYNNEI. The CDR3 sequence is CASSDTDIIPAKNIQYF. CDR3 DNA, as far as it was read: TGTGCCAGCAGTGATACAGATATCATTCCAGCCAAAAACATT.

Comments on this clone: The read falls 3 residues short of the CDR3 end, and the missing part is taken from the germline J gene. The genes are TRBV7-2 and TRBJ2-7, with 7 bases aligning to TRBD2. From germline, CDR1 is SGHTA and CDR2 FQGNSA. This CDR3 is built from 15 residues. V dropped 2 bases and J dropped 0; count of bases not matched to a gene: 4. CDR3 residues: CASSLSGTDSYEQYF. CDR3 DNA (partial): TGTGCCAGCAGCTTAAGCGGGACCGACTCCTACGAG.

On this clone: The read finishes 3 residues shy of the CDR3 end, and the germline J gene is used to complete it. V is TRBV7-9 and J is TRBJ2-7; 8 nucleotides align to TRBD2. V shed 5 bases and J 3 bases; nucleotides not matched to a gene: 6. This CDR3 has 14 residues. Germline CDR1 and CDR2: SEHNR and FQNEAQ (reference sequence). The covered CDR3 bases are TGTGCCAGCAGCGCCGGGACTAGTCGCTACGAG. Translation gives CASSAGTSRYE. The entire CDR3 reads CASSAGTSRYEQYF.

Here the CDR3 reads CSANPGTSGSSYEQYF. The CDR3 bases that were read are TGCAGTGCTAACCCCGGGACTAGCGGCAGCTCCTACGAG. The J gene is TRBJ2-7, the V gene TRBV20-1; TRBD2 matches at 11 bases. The CDR3 end falls 3 residues outside the read, so it is completed with the germline J gene. Trimming removed 4 bases from V and 0 bases from J; junction bases left unmatched: 8. There are 16 residues in the CDR3. CDR1 is DFQATT, CDR2 SNEGSKA, per germline (reference sequence).